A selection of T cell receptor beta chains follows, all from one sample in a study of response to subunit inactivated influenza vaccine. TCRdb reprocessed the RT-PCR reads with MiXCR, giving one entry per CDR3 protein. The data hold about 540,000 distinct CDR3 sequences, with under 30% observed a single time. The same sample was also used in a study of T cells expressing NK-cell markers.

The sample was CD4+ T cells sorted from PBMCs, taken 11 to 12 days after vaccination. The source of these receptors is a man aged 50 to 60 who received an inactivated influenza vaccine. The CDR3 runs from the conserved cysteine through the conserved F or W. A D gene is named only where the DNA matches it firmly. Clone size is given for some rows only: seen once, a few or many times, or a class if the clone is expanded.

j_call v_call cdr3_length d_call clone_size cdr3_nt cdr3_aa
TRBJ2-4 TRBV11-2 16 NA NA TGTGCCAGCAGCTTAGATCTGAGCAGGGGGGAAAACATTCAGTACTTC CASSLDLSRGENIQYF
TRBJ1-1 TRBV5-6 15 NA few TGTGCCAGCAGCTTAGTGGGGGGGCGATTTGCTGAAGCTTTCTTT CASSLVGGRFAEAFF
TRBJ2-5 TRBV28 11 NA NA TGTGCCAGCAGTACATGGGAGACCCAGTACTTC CASSTWETQYF
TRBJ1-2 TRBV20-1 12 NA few TGCAGTGCCCGCCCCCAAAACTATGGCTACACCTTC CSARPQNYGYTF
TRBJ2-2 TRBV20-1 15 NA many TGCAGTGCTAGTCGAGGACGGTCGAACACCGGGGAGCTGTTTTTT CSASRGRSNTGELFF
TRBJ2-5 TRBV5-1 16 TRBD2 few TGCGCCAGCAGCCTACACGGGAGGAGTAGGATAGAGACCCAGTACTTC CASSLHGRSRIETQYF
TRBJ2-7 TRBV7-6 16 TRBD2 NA TGTGCCAGCAGCTTAGCGCTAGCGGGAGAGTACTACGAGCAGTACTTC CASSLALAGEYYEQYF
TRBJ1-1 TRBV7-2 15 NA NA TGTGCCAGCAGCTCAGACAGGACCCGGAACACTGAAGCTTTCTTT CASSSDRTRNTEAFF
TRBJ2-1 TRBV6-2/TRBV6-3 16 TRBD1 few TGTGCCAGCAGTTTACTGACAGGGAGCTCCTACAATGAGCAGTTCTTC CASSLLTGSSYNEQFF
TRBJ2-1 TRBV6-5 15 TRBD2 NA TGTGCCAGCAGTTACCGGACTAGCGGGATAGGAGAGCAGTTCTTC CASSYRTSGIGEQFF
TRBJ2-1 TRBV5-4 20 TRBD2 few TGTGCCAGCAGCCTTGGGCTCCGGACTAGCGGGGGGGCCTCAGTGAATGAGCAGTTCTTC CASSLGLRTSGGASVNEQFF
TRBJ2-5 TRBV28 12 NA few TGTGCCAGCAGTGGGACTTTGGGGACCCAGTACTTC CASSGTLGTQYF
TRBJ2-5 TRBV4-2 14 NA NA TGTGCCAGCAGCCAAGATTCTAGCCGGGAGACCCAGTACTTC CASSQDSSRETQYF
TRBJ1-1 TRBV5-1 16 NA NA TGCGCCAGCAGCTTGGCCACGCTCCGGATGAACACTGAAGCTTTCTTT CASSLATLRMNTEAFF
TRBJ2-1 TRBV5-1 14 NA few TGCGCCAGCAGCTTGGAGCCAGGTTACAATGAGCAGTTCTTC CASSLEPGYNEQFF
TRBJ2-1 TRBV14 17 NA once TGTGCCAGCAGCCCCGGGTTTGGAGCGAGATCGTACAATGAGCAGTTCTTC CASSPGFGARSYNEQFF
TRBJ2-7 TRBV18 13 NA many TGTGCCAGCAGCCCCGGGACTGACTACGAGCAGTACTTC CASSPGTDYEQYF
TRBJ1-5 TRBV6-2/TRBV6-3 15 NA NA TGTGCCAGCAGTTCGACGGGGGGTATGAATCAGCCCCAGCATTTT CASSSTGGMNQPQHF
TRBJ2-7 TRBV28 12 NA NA TGTGCCAGCAGTTCCCGACTTCCTTGGCAGTACTTC CASSSRLPWQYF
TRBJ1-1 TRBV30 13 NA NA TGTGCCTGGAGTGTACTCCCGAACACTGAAGCTTTCTTT CAWSVLPNTEAFF
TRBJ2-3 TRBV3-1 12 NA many TGTGCCAGCTCTTATCAAACAGATACGCAGTATTTT CASSYQTDTQYF
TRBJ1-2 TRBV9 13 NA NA TGTGCCAGCAGCGTAGACGTTAACTATGGCTACACCTTC CASSVDVNYGYTF
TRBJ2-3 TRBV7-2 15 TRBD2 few TGTGCCAGCACCCGAATAGCGGGACGGGCGGGTACGCAGTATTTT CASTRIAGRAGTQYF
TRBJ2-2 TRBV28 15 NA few TGTGCCAGCAGCTCCAGCACAGGGCTCGACGGGGAGCTGTTTTTT CASSSSTGLDGELFF
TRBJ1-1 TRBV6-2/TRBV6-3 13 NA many TGTGCCAGCAGAGACACAGGGAACACTGAAGCTTTCTTT CASRDTGNTEAFF
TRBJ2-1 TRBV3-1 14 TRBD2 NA TGTGCCAGCAGCCGACTAGCGGGGGAGGGCGGGCAGTTCTTC CASSRLAGEGGQFF
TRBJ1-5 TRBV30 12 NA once TGTGCCTGGAGTTTCCCCAGCCAGCCCCAGCATTTT CAWSFPSQPQHF
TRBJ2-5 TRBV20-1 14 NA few TGCAGTGTCTTAGAACAGGGAACCCAGGAGACCCAGTACTTC CSVLEQGTQETQYF
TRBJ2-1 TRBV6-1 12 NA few TGTGCCAGCAGTGAAGTCAGAGGTGAGCAGTTCTTC CASSEVRGEQFF
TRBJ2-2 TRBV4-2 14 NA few TGTGCCAGCAGCCAAACAGGGAGCCCCGGGGAGCTGTTTTTT CASSQTGSPGELFF
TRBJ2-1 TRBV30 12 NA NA TGTGCCTGGAGTCGGACAGTAAATGAGCAGTTCTTC CAWSRTVNEQFF
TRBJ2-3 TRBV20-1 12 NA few TGCAGTGCTAGGTCAGGGCCAGATACGCAGTATTTT CSARSGPDTQYF
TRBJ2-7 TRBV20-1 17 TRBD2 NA TGCAGTGCTAGAGACCCACAAACTTTCGGGGGGGTCTACGAGCAGTACTTC CSARDPQTFGGVYEQYF
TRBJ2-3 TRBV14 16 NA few TGTGCCAGCAGCCAAGTACGTGGGGGGCCACCAGATACGCAGTATTTT CASSQVRGGPPDTQYF
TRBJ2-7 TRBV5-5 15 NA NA TGTGCCAGCAGCTTGGACGGGGGAACGTCCTTCGAGCAGTACTTC CASSLDGGTSFEQYF
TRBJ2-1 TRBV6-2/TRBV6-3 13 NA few TGTGCCAGCAGAGCGGGACACTCCAATGAGCAGTTCTTC CASRAGHSNEQFF
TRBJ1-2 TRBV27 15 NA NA TGTGCCAGCAGTTTCCGATTTACAGGGCCCTATGGCTACACCTTC CASSFRFTGPYGYTF
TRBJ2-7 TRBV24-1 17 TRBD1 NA TGTGCCACCAGTGACAGTCTCGGGACAGGGGGCACCTACGAGCAGTACTTC CATSDSLGTGGTYEQYF
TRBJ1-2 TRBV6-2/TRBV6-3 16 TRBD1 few TGTGCCAGCAAGATAACCGGGACAGGGTTTGGAAATGGCTACACCTTC CASKITGTGFGNGYTF
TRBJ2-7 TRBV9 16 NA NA TGTGCCAGCAGCCCTAGGGCCAGTGATATTTCCTACGAGCAGTACTTC CASSPRASDISYEQYF
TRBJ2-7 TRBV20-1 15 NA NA TGCAGTGCCGCCGATGTAGGCAGGGAGTACTACGAGCAGTACTTC CSAADVGREYYEQYF
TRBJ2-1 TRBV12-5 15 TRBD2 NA TGTGCTAGTGGTTCATCTAGCGGCGCGCTAAGAGAGCAGTTCTTC CASGSSSGALREQFF
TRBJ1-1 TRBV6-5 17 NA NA TGTGCCAGCAGTTACTCCCCGGGGTCGGGCATGAACACTGAAGCTTTCTTT CASSYSPGSGMNTEAFF
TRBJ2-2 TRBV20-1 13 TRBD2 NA TGCAGTGCTCCTAGCGGAATTACCGGGGAGCTGTTTTTT CSAPSGITGELFF
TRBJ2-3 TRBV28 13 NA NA TGTGCCAGCATTGGGGGCGGCACAGATACGCAGTATTTT CASIGGGTDTQYF
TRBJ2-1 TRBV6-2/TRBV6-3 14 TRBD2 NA TGTGCCTCGCGGGAGGCTAGCGGGAGGGATCAGCAGTTCTTC CASREASGRDQQFF
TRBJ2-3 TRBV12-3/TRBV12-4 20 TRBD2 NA TGTGCCAGCAGTCCGGGCGGGCTAGCGGGGGGGCACATCACCACAGATACGCAGTATTTT CASSPGGLAGGHITTDTQYF
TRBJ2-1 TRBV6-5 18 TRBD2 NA TGTGCCAGCAGTTACTCGCTGGCTAGCGGGGGCTCTTACAATGAGCAGTTCTTC CASSYSLASGGSYNEQFF
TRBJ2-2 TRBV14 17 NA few TGTGCCAGCAGCCAAGATCGAATAGGGTGGGGCACCGGGGAGCTGTTTTTT CASSQDRIGWGTGELFF
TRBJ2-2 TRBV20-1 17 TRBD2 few TGCAGTGCTAGAGATAGATTAGCGGGGGCGAACACCGGGGAGCTGTTTTTT CSARDRLAGANTGELFF
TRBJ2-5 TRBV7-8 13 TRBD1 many TGTGCCAGCAGCAACGACAGGGCAGAGACCCAGTACTTC CASSNDRAETQYF
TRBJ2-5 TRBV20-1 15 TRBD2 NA TGCAGTGCTAGAGATAGCGGGAGGGCCGAGGAGACCCAGTACTTC CSARDSGRAEETQYF
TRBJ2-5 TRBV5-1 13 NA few TGCGCCAGCAGCTTGCAGGGTTACGAGACCCAGTACTTC CASSLQGYETQYF
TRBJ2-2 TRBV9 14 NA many TGTGCCAGCAGCGTCTCAGCGAACACCGGGGAGCTGTTTTTT CASSVSANTGELFF
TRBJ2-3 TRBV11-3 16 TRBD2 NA TGTGCCAGCAGCTTACGAAGCGGGAGTGGTGTTGATACGCAGTATTTT CASSLRSGSGVDTQYF
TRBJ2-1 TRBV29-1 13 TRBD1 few TGCAGCGCCTCACAGGGGGCATACAATGAGCAGTTCTTC CSASQGAYNEQFF
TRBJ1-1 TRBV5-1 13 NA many TGCGCCAGCAGTGGAGGACGGAACACTGAAGCTTTCTTT CASSGGRNTEAFF